The entry below describes one T cell receptor beta chain. This clonotype is deemed large (0.1 to 1%). No antigen is known for it. Per-nucleotide qualities are absent, and no much larger clonotype sits a single base away. Genomic DNA for TCR repertoire analysis was isolated either from whole blood samples or from PBMCs. These data belong to a study of somatic reversion in DOCK8 deficiency (dated by TCRdb to 2019 to 2021). As for the study more broadly: The study compared T cell receptor beta repertoires of DOCK8-deficient patients, DOCK8-revertant patients and healthy volunteers. The ways in which somatic reversion of pathogenic DOCK8 variants alters lymphocyte differentiation and function in DOCK8 deficiency were investigated. The DOCK8-deficient patients included in the study had been previously reported.

Receptor amplification or capture employed multiplex PCR. One-step amplicon PCR with EuroClonality-NGS primers was used to generate TRB libraries from approximately 98 ng genomic DNA. Sequencing of TRB amplicons was performed on Illumina MiSeq instruments using 2 x 250 bp version 2 chemistry. The published analysis was carried out like this. IMGT/HighV-QUEST was the tool used for both primary TRB sequence analysis and V(D)J annotation. Repertoire diversity and composition were evaluated with VDJtools after removing nonfunctional clones and downsampling for comparisons between samples. In TCRdb, the public reads were trimmed at Q25 with fastp and aligned with MiXCR, with productive beta chains retained. When rows share a CDR3 protein, they turn into one entry using the most common DNA and genes. TCRdb, not the authors, supplied the V and J calls. The table for this sample lists 300 to 450 distinct CDR3 sequences; 18% of them were counted only once. The ten largest clones take up less than 45% of the sample.

Summary of the overall study and its limitations: The source material for each sample, whole blood versus PBMCs, was not specified per sample in the methods.

The V and J ends are trimmed by 5 bases and 3 bases, leaving 19 bases between them. The CDR3 sequence holds 17 residues, the cysteine and phenylalanine included. The kept DNA is CDR3 alone, 51 bases in frame from the first base. The chain employs TRBV12-3 or TRBV12-4 and TRBJ2-2; the best D guess is TRBD1, with 6 bases matching. The sequence was collected from a human donor with DOCK8 deficiency. Sequencing was carried out using peripheral blood. The base sequence is TGTGCCAGCAGTGTCCCGACTGGGCGACAGGACACCGGGGAGCTGTTTTTT. This is translated as CASSVPTGRQDTGELFF.